The rows below give T cell receptor beta chains drawn from one sample of a study of T cells in Graves' hyperthyroidism and ophthalmopathy. MiXCR was run by TCRdb on the multiplex PCR reads, yielding one entry per CDR3 protein. Here the sample spans roughly 660,000 distinct CDR3 sequences, 15% to 20% being singletons. Specimen: blood. The origin of the receptors is a man over 45 with Graves' hyperthyroidism. Both conserved end residues are part of each CDR3. D genes are given only for firm matches. Clone size is given for some rows only: seen once, a few or many times, or a class if the clone is expanded.

D: -
J: TRBJ2-1
length: 13
size: few
V: TRBV7-9
DNA: TGTGCCAGCAGCTTACAGGGGCCCAATGAGCAGTTCTTC
CDR3: CASSLQGPNEQFF

D: -
J: TRBJ2-7
length: 14
size: few
V: TRBV15
DNA: TGTGCCACCAGCACCAATCAGAAGATCTACGAGCAGTACTTC
CDR3: CATSTNQKIYEQYF

D: TRBD2
J: TRBJ2-1
length: 15
size: -
V: TRBV28
DNA: TGTGCCAGCAGTTTATCGGCTAGCGGTATCGATGAGCAGTTCTTC
CDR3: CASSLSASGIDEQFF

D: TRBD2
J: TRBJ2-7
length: 16
size: many
V: TRBV7-9
DNA: TGTGCCAGCAGCTTCTCCGGCGGGAGAGATGTTTACGAGCAGTACTTC
CDR3: CASSFSGGRDVYEQYF

D: -
J: TRBJ2-1
length: 15
size: many
V: TRBV12-3/TRBV12-4
DNA: TGTGCCAGCCTGGACCAACTAGCAGTATACAATGAGCAGTTCTTC
CDR3: CASLDQLAVYNEQFF

D: TRBD1
J: TRBJ2-7
length: 14
size: many
V: TRBV7-2
DNA: TGTGCCAGCAGCTTAACAGGGGCCTTTGACGAGCAGTACTTC
CDR3: CASSLTGAFDEQYF

D: -
J: TRBJ2-7
length: 13
size: many
V: TRBV28
DNA: TGTGCCAGCAGTCCAGACACACCCTACGAGCAGTACTTC
CDR3: CASSPDTPYEQYF

D: TRBD1
J: TRBJ2-5
length: 15
size: few
V: TRBV30
DNA: TGTGCCTGGAGTGTAGACCGACAGGGGGTTAGTCCTATGTACTTC
CDR3: CAWSVDRQGVSPMYF

D: TRBD1
J: TRBJ2-2
length: 14
size: many
V: TRBV2
DNA: TGTGCCAGCAGCGGACAGGGGAGCACCGGGGAGCTGTTTTTT
CDR3: CASSGQGSTGELFF

D: TRBD1
J: TRBJ2-7
length: 13
size: -
V: TRBV20-1
DNA: TGCAGTGCGAAGAGCTGGACAGGGGCCGAGCAGTACTTC
CDR3: CSAKSWTGAEQYF

D: TRBD1
J: TRBJ1-1
length: 16
size: many
V: TRBV18
DNA: TGTGCCAGCTCACCACCGGGACAGGGGTTGAACACTGAAGCTTTCTTT
CDR3: CASSPPGQGLNTEAFF

D: TRBD1
J: TRBJ2-6
length: 14
size: few
V: TRBV29-1
DNA: TGCAGCGTTGAGACAGGGTTCGGGGCCAACGTCCTGACTTTC
CDR3: CSVETGFGANVLTF

D: -
J: TRBJ1-1
length: 12
size: many
V: TRBV6-1
DNA: TGTGCCAGCAGTGAAGGGACGGGAACAGCTTTCTTT
CDR3: CASSEGTGTAFF

D: -
J: TRBJ1-4
length: 15
size: -
V: TRBV5-1
DNA: TGCGCCAGCAGCTTCTCAGGGGAAGCTAATGAAAAACTGTTTTTT
CDR3: CASSFSGEANEKLFF

D: -
J: TRBJ2-2
length: 15
size: -
V: TRBV2
DNA: TGTGCCAGCTCGTTGGGAATCGCGAACACCGGGGAGCTGTTTTTT
CDR3: CASSLGIANTGELFF

D: TRBD2
J: TRBJ2-3
length: 14
size: few
V: TRBV20-1
DNA: TGCAGTGCTAGGGGAGCGGGAGGGGGAGATACGCAGTATTTT
CDR3: CSARGAGGGDTQYF

D: -
J: TRBJ1-2
length: 12
size: many
V: TRBV12-3/TRBV12-4
DNA: TGTGCCAGCAGTAGTAGGTGGAGTGGCTACACCTTC
CDR3: CASSSRWSGYTF

D: TRBD2
J: TRBJ2-7
length: 15
size: many
V: TRBV11-2
DNA: TGTGCCAGCAGCTTAGAACCCGCGGGAGGATACGAGCAGTACTTC
CDR3: CASSLEPAGGYEQYF

D: TRBD2
J: TRBJ2-5
length: 16
size: many
V: TRBV30
DNA: TGTGCCTGGAGAGGACTAGCGGGAGGGCCCGGGGAGACCCAGTACTTC
CDR3: CAWRGLAGGPGETQYF

D: -
J: TRBJ2-1
length: 12
size: once
V: TRBV30
DNA: TGTGCCTGGTTTGGACGGCACAATGGGCAGTTCTTC
CDR3: CAWFGRHNGQFF

D: TRBD2
J: TRBJ2-3
length: 15
size: many
V: TRBV5-4
DNA: TGTGCCAGCAGTAATCCGGGGGGGTTCACAGATACGCAGTATTTT
CDR3: CASSNPGGFTDTQYF

D: TRBD1
J: TRBJ2-3
length: 14
size: few
V: TRBV24-1
DNA: TGTGCCACCAGTCCGACAGGGGGCGAAGATACGCAGTATTTT
CDR3: CATSPTGGEDTQYF

D: -
J: TRBJ1-6
length: 19
size: many
V: TRBV6-2/TRBV6-3
DNA: TGTGCCAGCAGATTAAGGACAGCGCTTCACCGCTCCTATAATTCACCCCTCCACTTT
CDR3: CASRLRTALHRSYNSPLHF

D: TRBD1
J: TRBJ2-2
length: 18
size: many
V: TRBV11-2
DNA: TGTGCCAGCAGCTCTCCCAGCCCCGGACAGGGGTTGTCCGGGGAGCTGTTTTTT
CDR3: CASSSPSPGQGLSGELFF

D: TRBD2
J: TRBJ2-5
length: 16
size: many
V: TRBV28
DNA: TGTGCCAGCACCCAGGGAGTCGGACTAGCAAGGGAGACCCAGTACTTC
CDR3: CASTQGVGLARETQYF

D: -
J: TRBJ2-1
length: 17
size: -
V: TRBV7-9
DNA: TGTGCCAGCAGCTTTTCCGCGGGGCTTAGCTCCTACAATGAGCAGTTCTTC
CDR3: CASSFSAGLSSYNEQFF

D: TRBD2
J: TRBJ2-5
length: 15
size: many
V: TRBV7-3
DNA: TGTGCCAGCAGCTCCGGGGGGGCTAGCCAAGAGACCCAGTACTTC
CDR3: CASSSGGASQETQYF

D: -
J: TRBJ2-2
length: 15
size: -
V: TRBV4-3
DNA: TGCGCCAGCAGCCAGGATCGGAGGAGAACCGGGGAGCTGTTTTTT
CDR3: CASSQDRRRTGELFF

D: TRBD1
J: TRBJ2-7
length: 12
size: many
V: TRBV30
DNA: TGTGCCTGGAGTGTCAACAGGGGCGAGCAGTACTTC
CDR3: CAWSVNRGEQYF

D: TRBD1
J: TRBJ2-3
length: 15
size: many
V: TRBV12-3/TRBV12-4
DNA: TGTGCCAGCAGACCGGGACAGGGGGGACCAGATACGCAGTATTTT
CDR3: CASRPGQGGPDTQYF

D: TRBD1
J: TRBJ1-5
length: 17
size: many
V: TRBV7-3
DNA: TGTGCCAGCAGCCCGCGGGACAGCACCTATAGCAATCAGCCCCAGCATTTT
CDR3: CASSPRDSTYSNQPQHF

D: -
J: TRBJ1-1
length: 13
size: many
V: TRBV12-3/TRBV12-4
DNA: TGTGCCAGCAGCCAAGGACTCAAAGCTGAAGCTTTCTTT
CDR3: CASSQGLKAEAFF

D: TRBD2
J: TRBJ2-3
length: 14
size: -
V: TRBV5-1
DNA: TGCGCCAGCAGCACGGGGACTAGCCCTGATACGCAGTATTTT
CDR3: CASSTGTSPDTQYF

D: TRBD2
J: TRBJ2-1
length: 15
size: many
V: TRBV27
DNA: TGTGCCAGCAGCTCAACTAGCGGACCCTACAATGAGCAGTTCTTC
CDR3: CASSSTSGPYNEQFF

D: -
J: TRBJ2-7
length: 16
size: many
V: TRBV12-3/TRBV12-4
DNA: TGTGCCAGCAGTTTACTTTTTGGGGATAGTTTCGGTGAGCAGTACTTC
CDR3: CASSLLFGDSFGEQYF

D: TRBD2
J: TRBJ2-1
length: 16
size: -
V: TRBV20-1
DNA: TGCAGTGCTAGAGACGGAGACGGGGGGGCTTACAATGAGCAGTTCTTC
CDR3: CSARDGDGGAYNEQFF

D: TRBD1
J: TRBJ2-7
length: 12
size: few
V: TRBV19
DNA: TGTGCCAGTAGGACAGGGGTCAACGAGCAGTACTTC
CDR3: CASRTGVNEQYF

D: -
J: TRBJ2-1
length: 11
size: many
V: TRBV12-3/TRBV12-4
DNA: TGTGCCAGCCATTTGAACAATGAGCAGTTCTTC
CDR3: CASHLNNEQFF

D: TRBD1
J: TRBJ2-1
length: 14
size: many
V: TRBV9
DNA: TGTGCCAGCAGCGTAGGGGACAGAGACAATGAGCAGTTCTTC
CDR3: CASSVGDRDNEQFF

D: -
J: TRBJ1-3
length: 15
size: -
V: TRBV18
DNA: TGTGCCAGCTCACCCGGCGGGTACTCTGGAAACACCATATGTTTT
CDR3: CASSPGGYSGNTICF

D: -
J: TRBJ2-3
length: 16
size: -
V: TRBV7-6
DNA: TGTGCCAGCAGCTTAGGGTCCAGTTTTCCTATAGATACGCAGTATTTT
CDR3: CASSLGSSFPIDTQYF

D: TRBD2
J: TRBJ2-2
length: 17
size: few
V: TRBV4-1
DNA: TGCGCCAGCAGCCGCGGACTAGCGGGAGGGAACACCGGGGAGCTGTTTTTT
CDR3: CASSRGLAGGNTGELFF

D: TRBD2
J: TRBJ2-3
length: 15
size: many
V: TRBV12-5
DNA: TGTGCTAGTGGTTTCGGGACTAGCGGCACAGATACGCAGTATTTT
CDR3: CASGFGTSGTDTQYF